This is a list of T cell receptor beta chains from one sample in a study of T-cell reconstitution after alpha-beta-depleted transplantation in children. Via MiXCR, TCRdb re-called the PCR reads, giving one row per CDR3 protein. The sample holds 100,000 or so distinct CDR3 sequences, around 16% seen once. The sample consisted of PBMCs, mostly from graft donor cells, taken 180 days after TCRalphabeta/CD19-depleted stem cell transplant. The receptors come from a male patient between 2 and 15 years old who had a stem cell transplant for acute lymphoblastic leukemia, so the T cells may come from the graft donor. Each CDR3 is given with its conserved first and last residue. Each record gives: CDR3 protein, CDR3 length, clone size, V gene, J gene. The size field is filled for only some rows; it gives once, few, many or a size class.

CDR3: CASSSGQGQDEQYF; length: 14; size: few; V: TRBV5-1; J: TRBJ2-7
CDR3: CSADGQLGLETQYF; length: 14; size: -; V: TRBV20-1; J: TRBJ2-5
CDR3: CASSRVAGGGAYNEQFF; length: 17; size: -; V: TRBV5-6; J: TRBJ2-1
CDR3: CASRTQGRTEAFF; length: 13; size: -; V: TRBV12-3/TRBV12-4; J: TRBJ1-1
CDR3: CASSLLTGARRRDAGEKLFF; length: 20; size: -; V: TRBV11-1; J: TRBJ1-4
CDR3: CASSQAHSTDFSYEQYF; length: 17; size: -; V: TRBV4-3; J: TRBJ2-7
CDR3: CAISDRSGGLANYGYTF; length: 17; size: -; V: TRBV10-3; J: TRBJ1-2
CDR3: CSARHPSGTDTQYF; length: 14; size: -; V: TRBV20-1; J: TRBJ2-3
CDR3: CSAQGLLNTEAFF; length: 13; size: few; V: TRBV20-1; J: TRBJ1-1
CDR3: CSATSRVIGANVLTF; length: 15; size: -; V: TRBV20-1; J: TRBJ2-6
CDR3: CASSPVAGGPSGELFF; length: 16; size: -; V: TRBV11-2; J: TRBJ2-2
CDR3: CASSPGAGGHKNIQYF; length: 16; size: few; V: TRBV27; J: TRBJ2-4
CDR3: CASSESSMNTEAFF; length: 14; size: few; V: TRBV10-1; J: TRBJ1-1
CDR3: CASSQDHGKALYNEQFF; length: 17; size: -; V: TRBV4-2; J: TRBJ2-1
CDR3: CASSLALTGGGNTIYF; length: 16; size: many; V: TRBV5-5; J: TRBJ1-3
CDR3: CTAPGQAYNEQFF; length: 13; size: many; V: TRBV20-1; J: TRBJ2-1
CDR3: CASSLEGGRQPQHF; length: 14; size: -; V: TRBV11-2; J: TRBJ1-5
CDR3: CASSPPNEQYF; length: 11; size: -; V: TRBV7-9; J: TRBJ2-7
CDR3: CAISESHRGETQYF; length: 14; size: few; V: TRBV10-3; J: TRBJ2-5
CDR3: CASSVEEGASYEQYF; length: 15; size: many; V: TRBV10-2; J: TRBJ2-7
CDR3: CASSEDRDGYTF; length: 12; size: many; V: TRBV5-1; J: TRBJ1-2